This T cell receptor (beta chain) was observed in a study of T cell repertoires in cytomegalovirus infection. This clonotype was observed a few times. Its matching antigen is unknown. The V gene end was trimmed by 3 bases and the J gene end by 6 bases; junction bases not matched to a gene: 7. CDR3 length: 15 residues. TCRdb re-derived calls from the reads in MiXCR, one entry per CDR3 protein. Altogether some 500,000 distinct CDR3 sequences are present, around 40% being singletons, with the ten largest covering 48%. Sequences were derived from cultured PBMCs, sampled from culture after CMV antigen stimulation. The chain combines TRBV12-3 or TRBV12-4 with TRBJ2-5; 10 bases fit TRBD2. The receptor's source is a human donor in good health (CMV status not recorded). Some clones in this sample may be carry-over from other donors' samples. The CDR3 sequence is CASSLVSGGIKTQYF. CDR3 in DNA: TGTGCCAGCAGTTTGGTTAGCGGGGGGATCAAGACCCAGTACTTC.